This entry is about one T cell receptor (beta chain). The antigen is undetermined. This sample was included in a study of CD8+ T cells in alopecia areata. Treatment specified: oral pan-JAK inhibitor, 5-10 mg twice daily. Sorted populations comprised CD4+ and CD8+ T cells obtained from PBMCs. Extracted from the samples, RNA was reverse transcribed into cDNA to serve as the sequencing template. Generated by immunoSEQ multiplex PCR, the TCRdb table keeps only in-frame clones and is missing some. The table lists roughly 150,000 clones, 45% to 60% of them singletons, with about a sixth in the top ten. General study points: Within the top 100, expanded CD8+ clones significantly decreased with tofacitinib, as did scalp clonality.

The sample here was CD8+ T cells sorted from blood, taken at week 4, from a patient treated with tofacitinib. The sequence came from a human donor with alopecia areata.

This CDR3 is CASSLMGAGETQYF. The DNA for the CDR3 is TGTGCCAGCAGTTTAATGGGGGCGGGAGAGACCCAGTACTTC. This sequence joins TRBV27 and TRBJ2-5, with a tentative D call TRBD1 (6 bases). Looked up from germline, CDR1 is MNHEY and CDR2 is SMNVEV (reference sequence). The V end lost 2 bases, the J end lost 4 bases, and 11 bases lay between the germline ends. CDR3 size: 14 residues.